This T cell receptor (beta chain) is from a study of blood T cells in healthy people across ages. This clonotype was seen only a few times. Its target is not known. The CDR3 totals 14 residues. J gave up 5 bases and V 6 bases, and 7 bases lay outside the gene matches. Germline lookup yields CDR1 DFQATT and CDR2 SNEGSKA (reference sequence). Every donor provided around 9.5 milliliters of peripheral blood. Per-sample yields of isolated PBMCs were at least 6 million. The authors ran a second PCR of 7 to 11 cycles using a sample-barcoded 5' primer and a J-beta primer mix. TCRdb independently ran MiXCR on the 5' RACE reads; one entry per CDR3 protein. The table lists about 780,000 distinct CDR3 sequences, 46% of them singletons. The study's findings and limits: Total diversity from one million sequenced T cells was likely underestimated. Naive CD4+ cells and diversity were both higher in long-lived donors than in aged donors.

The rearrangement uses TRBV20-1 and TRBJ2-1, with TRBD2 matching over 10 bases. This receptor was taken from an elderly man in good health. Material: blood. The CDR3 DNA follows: TGCAGTGCCCCAAGCGGACTAGCGGACAATGAGCAGTTCTTC. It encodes CSAPSGLADNEQFF.